The TCR beta chain described here comes from a study of blood T cell repertoires in COVID-19. Under the authors' procedure: Researchers report that nucleated cell counts were estimated from reference gene primer amplification. The protocol was immunoSEQ multiplex PCR, while the TCRdb copy is restricted to in-frame clones and leaves out a portion. V and J calls and clone size come straight from that table; D and trimming were deduced from the DNA. The sample lists roughly 260,000 clones, 80% to 90% occurring once. This clonotype originated in a woman under 40 with acute COVID-19. Material for sequencing was PBMCs or T cells enriched from blood (not recorded which).

In nucleotides, the CDR3 is TGTGCCAGCAGCCAAGAGACTAGCGGCAAAGAGACCCAGTACTTC. It yields the protein CASSQETSGKETQYF. The chain recombines TRBV4-2 with TRBJ2-5; 9 nucleotides agree with TRBD2. V dropped 0 bases and J dropped 3; count of bases not matched to a gene: 2. The CDR3 totals 15 residues. From germline, CDR1 is LGHNA and CDR2 YNFKEQ.